The 9 T cell receptor beta chains given below trace back to one sample, sequenced in a study of T-cell memory formation after mild COVID-19. TCRdb recomputed calls from the 5' RACE reads with MiXCR, one row per CDR3 protein. The sample records 250,000 to 350,000 distinct CDR3 sequences, about a sixth being singletons. Material: PBMCs or a T cell subset sorted from them (not recorded which). The receptors come from a man in his late teens or twenties who had mild COVID-19 (a few samples of this study predate the infection). Cell type and time point are not known.

The table lists this clonotype with a few counts. This chain links TRBV20-1 with TRBJ2-7, with 8 bases lining up with TRBD1. The ends lost 5 bases at V and 4 bases at J; junction bases unmatched: 19. Germline values: CDR1 DFQATT, CDR2 SNEGSKA (reference sequence). CDR3 length: 17 residues. CDR3 nucleotides: TGCAGTGCTTCGACCGCCGGGACAGGAAAGTCATCGTACGAGCAGTACGTC. Its protein product is CSASTAGTGKSSYEQYV.

This rearrangement joins TRBV3-1 to TRBJ2-5, with TRBD2 matching 10 bases. Germline V lookup: CDR1 LGHDT, CDR2 YNNKEL (reference sequence). This CDR3 has 19 residues. J was trimmed by 1 base and V by 1 base; bases with no gene match: 12. The CDR3 here is CASSQVGGTSGAIQETQYF. The CDR3 coding sequence is TGTGCCAGCAGCCAAGTGGGAGGCACTAGCGGGGCGATCCAAGAGACCCAGTACTTC.

The V call is TRBV3-1, the J call TRBJ1-4; D gene unclear. V was clipped by 5 bases and J by 1 base, with 23 bases between them. Germline V gene data show CDR1 as LGHDT and CDR2 as YNNKEL (reference sequence). The CDR3 contains 19 residues. The CDR3 nucleotides read TGTGCCAGCAGCAAAGGAAGAGGTCCGGCTCCCAGAACTAATGAAAAACTGTTTTTT. Its protein is CASSKGRGPAPRTNEKLFF.

This clonotype was seen many times. The chain links TRBV5-1 to TRBJ2-1, with D perhaps matching TRBD1 (6 bases). The CDR3 length is 15 residues. With 6 bases removed from V and 2 bases from J, the gap between germline ends came to 15 bases. Germline V lookup: CDR1 SGHRS, CDR2 YFSETQ. Written as DNA, the CDR3 is TGCGCCAGCACCTGGCAGGGGCTGACCTACAATGAGCAGTTCTTC. It specifies CASTWQGLTYNEQFF.

V and J are TRBV25-1 and TRBJ2-1, with D perhaps TRBD1 (6 bases). This CDR3 is built from 14 residues. Trimming left V 8 bases short and J 2 bases short, with 13 bases between. Germline V CDR1 and CDR2: MGHDK, SYGVNS. The CDR3 loop reads CASLGQQPYNEQFF. As DNA, the CDR3 is TGTGCCAGCCTTGGACAGCAACCCTACAATGAGCAGTTCTTC.

This clonotype has a handful of counts. The chain combines TRBV28 with TRBJ2-7, with 7 nucleotides matching TRBD2. This CDR3 contains 15 residues. CDR1 MDHEN and CDR2 SYDVKM come from the germline V gene. Losses at the gene ends were 3 bases for V and 2 bases for J; bases not matched to a gene: 7. The DNA of the CDR3 is TGTGCCAGCAGTTTTGGGAGGGGTGAAGCCTACGAGCAGTACGTC. This gives the protein CASSFGRGEAYEQYV.

This clonotype was counted a few times. This rearrangement joins TRBV27 to TRBJ2-7, with D unclear. CDR3 size: 15 residues. The V end was cut by 8 bases, the J end by 0 bases, with 17 bases between. CDR1 and CDR2 (germline): MNHEY, SMNVEV (reference sequence). The DNA of the CDR3 is TGTGCCAGCTTGCCCACTGGACCGGCCTCCTACGAGCAGTACTTC. Translating gives CASLPTGPASYEQYF.

This sequence joins TRBV7-2 and TRBJ2-2; no firm D call. The germline V gene has CDR1 SGHTA and CDR2 FQGNSA. Trimming pared 0 bases from V and 4 bases from J, leaving 12 bases between. CDR3 size: 16 residues. CDR3 in DNA: TGTGCCAGCAGCTTAGCGGCCCCCAATCCCACCGGGGAGCTGTTTTTT. Its translation: CASSLAAPNPTGELFF.

The rearrangement joins TRBV6-5 to TRBJ2-7; D may correspond to TRBD1 or TRBD2 (5 bases each). This CDR3 contains 13 residues. Trimming removed 10 bases at V and 0 bases at J, with 13 bases between. Germline lookup yields CDR1 MNHEY and CDR2 SVGAGI. The DNA of the CDR3 is TGTGCCACCGCCGGGACGGACTCCTACGAGCAGTACTTC. Translated, it gives CATAGTDSYEQYF.